This T cell receptor (beta chain) is drawn from a study of shared clonotypes between healthy human individuals. Study-level points and caveats: Naive subsets generally exceeded memory subsets in estimated richness. Naive CD4 clonotype sharing across four donors was roughly 5%.

Of note for this clone: Its antigen is as yet unknown.

TCRdb's copy holds only in-frame clones and misses some; the assay was immunoSEQ multiplex PCR. The sample has approximately 620,000 clones; about 96% are singletons. The sequence was collected from a young woman in good health. The sequencing sample was made of naive CD4+ T cells sorted from blood. Subset noted: CD45RA+ positively selected.

The CDR3 DNA follows: TGTGCCAGCAGTTCTCGTCACCCCTCCACCGGGGAGCTGTTTTTT. Translated, it gives CASSSRHPSTGELFF. This sequence joins TRBV27 and TRBJ2-2; D call uncertain. The CDR3 has 15 amino acids. From germline, CDR1 is MNHEY and CDR2 SMNVEV (reference sequence). Trimming pared 4 bases from V and 4 bases from J, leaving 13 bases between.